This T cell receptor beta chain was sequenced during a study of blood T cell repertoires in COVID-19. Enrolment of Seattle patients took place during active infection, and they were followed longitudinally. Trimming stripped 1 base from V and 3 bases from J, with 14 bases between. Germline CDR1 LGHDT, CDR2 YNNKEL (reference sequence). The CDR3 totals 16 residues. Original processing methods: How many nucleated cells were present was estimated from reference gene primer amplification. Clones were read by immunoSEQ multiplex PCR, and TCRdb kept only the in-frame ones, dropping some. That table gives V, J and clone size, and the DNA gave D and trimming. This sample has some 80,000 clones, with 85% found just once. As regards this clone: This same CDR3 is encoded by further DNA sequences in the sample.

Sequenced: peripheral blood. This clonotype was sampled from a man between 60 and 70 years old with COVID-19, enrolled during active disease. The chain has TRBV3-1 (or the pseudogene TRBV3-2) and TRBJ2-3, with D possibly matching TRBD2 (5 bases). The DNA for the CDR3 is TGTGCCAGCAGCCAAGGAAGCGGTCGCGGGACAGATACGCAGTATTTT. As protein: CASSQGSGRGTDTQYF.